Each of the 17 T cell receptor beta chains below was sequenced from the same sample in a study of CD8+ T cells in alopecia areata. Isolated RNA was reverse transcribed into cDNA used as the sequencing template. Clones were sequenced by immunoSEQ multiplex PCR, and TCRdb holds only the in-frame ones, with some missing. The table lists 140,000 to 150,000 clones, around 50% of them singletons. Sequences were derived from CD4+ T cells sorted from blood, sampled at week 0. Receptors were obtained from a human donor with alopecia areata.

This clone showed up just a few times. The CDR3, as DNA: TGTGCCAGCAGTCCCGGGACAGGGTCGACCCAGCATTTT. Translation gives CASSPGTGSTQHF. V and J are TRBV2 and TRBJ1-5, with 9 nucleotides matching TRBD1. The CDR3 is 13 amino acids. V gave up 5 bases and J gave up 11 bases; unmatched junction bases: 7. Germline V lookup: CDR1 SNHLY, CDR2 FYNNEI.

The chain carries TRBV5-4 and TRBJ1-4; 8 bases match TRBD1. CDR1 SGHNT and CDR2 YYREEE come from the germline V gene (reference sequence). CDR3 length: 15 amino acids. V gave up 5 bases and J gave up 6 bases; unmatched junction bases: 9. The CDR3 DNA reads TGTGCCAGCAGTCAACAACCGACAGGGGATGAAAAACTGTTTTTT. Amino acids: CASSQQPTGDEKLFF.

This clone came up a few times. V usage is TRBV29-1 and J usage is TRBJ1-1; TRBD1 is a possible D gene (5 bases). Trimming stripped 6 bases from V and 10 bases from J, with 21 bases between. The CDR3 is made up of 13 amino acids. CDR1 SQVTM and CDR2 ANQGSEA come from the germline V gene. CDR3 loop: CSVLQDWLERAFF. CDR3 bases: TGCAGCGTACTACAGGATTGGCTTGAAAGAGCTTTCTTT. The whole variable domain, filled in from reference TRBV29-1 and TRBJ1-1, reads SAVISQKPSRDICQRGTSLTIQCQVDSQVTMMFWYRQQPGQSLTLIATANQGSEATYESGFVIDKFPISRPNLTFSTLTVSNMSPEDSSIYLCSVLQDWLERAFFGQGTRLTVV.

This rearrangement joins TRBV28 to TRBJ1-2; D remains ambiguous. The CDR3 length is 13 residues. Trimming left V 3 bases short and J 4 bases short, with 9 bases between. Germline CDR1 MDHEN, CDR2 SYDVKM. The CDR3 is CASSFLRTYGYTF. Written as DNA, the CDR3 is TGTGCCAGCAGTTTCTTGAGGACCTATGGCTACACCTTC.

This clone showed up just a few times. This sample also contains other DNA sequences that code for the same CDR3. V usage is TRBV29-1 and J usage is TRBJ1-1; D unresolved. The length of the CDR3 is 13 residues. Germline CDR1 reads SQVTM; CDR2 reads ANQGSEA. Trimming removed 1 base at V and 2 bases at J, with 8 bases between. Here the CDR3 DNA reads TGCAGCGTTGAAGGTTATAGAAACACTGAAGCTTTCTTT. Its translation is CSVEGYRNTEAFF.

J is TRBJ1-3 and V is TRBV27; no definite D call. Trimming took off 6 bases at V and 2 bases at J, with 5 bases between the two ends. Germline CDR1 MNHEY, CDR2 SMNVEV (reference sequence). The CDR3 runs 12 residues. CDR3 sequence reads: CASRGTGNTIYF. CDR3 in DNA: TGTGCCAGCAGGGGAACTGGAAACACCATATATTTT.

This chain links TRBV29-1 with TRBJ1-2; D is uncertain. CDR3 length: 13 amino acids. V was shortened by 4 bases and J by 4 bases, with 13 bases between the two germline ends. Germline V lookup: CDR1 SQVTM, CDR2 ANQGSEA. CDR3 residues: CSVGDPRSYGYTF. In DNA form, the CDR3 reads TGCAGCGTTGGCGACCCGCGGTCCTATGGCTACACCTTC.

V usage is TRBV6-5 and J usage is TRBJ2-5, with D hard to call. V lost 6 bases and J 4 bases, leaving 6 bases between the germline ends. Per the germline V gene, CDR1 is MNHEY and CDR2 is SVGAGI. The length of the CDR3 is 11 residues. The DNA for the CDR3 is TGTGCCAGCAGATTTGTAGAGACCCAGTACTTC. It specifies CASRFVETQYF.

The CDR3: CASGRGRTGVGEQYF. CDR3 nucleotides: TGCGCCAGCGGACGCGGTCGGACAGGGGTTGGCGAGCAGTACTTC. The chain has TRBV5-1 and TRBJ2-7; 9 bases are shared with TRBD1. The ends lost 7 bases at V and 6 bases at J; junction bases unmatched: 14. Looked up from germline, CDR1 is SGHRS and CDR2 is YFSETQ. This CDR3 is 15 amino acids long.

V and J are TRBV7-2 and TRBJ1-5; D uncertain. Germline CDR1 reads SGHTA; CDR2 reads FQGNSA. CDR3 length: 13 amino acids. Between the trimmed V and J ends, which lost 1 base and 5 bases, there was a span of 6 bases. CDR3 coding DNA: TGTGCCAGCAGCTTAGGGAGTGATCAGCCCCAGCATTTT. Its protein is CASSLGSDQPQHF.

This clone has just a few counts. The genes are TRBV29-1 and TRBJ2-1; D not certain. The ends were cut back, 6 bases at V and 8 bases at J, with 14 bases in the middle. The germline CDR1 and CDR2 sequences are SQVTM and ANQGSEA. The CDR3 totals 12 residues. CDR3 bases: TGCAGCGTAAAAAGCCCCTGGGATGAGCAGTTCTTC. It specifies CSVKSPWDEQFF.

The CDR3 sequence is CASSQTGSPVPLHF. CDR3 coding DNA: TGCGCCAGCAGTCAAACGGGGTCTCCCGTGCCCCTCCACTTT. The V call is TRBV23-1, the J call TRBJ1-6; D gene uncertain. TRBV23-1 is treated as an ORF (open reading frame) with a function not yet certain. The V gene lost 2 bases and the J gene lost 13 bases, with 15 bases spanning the gap. CDR3 length: 14 residues.

The rearrangement joins TRBV9 to TRBJ2-3; the match to TRBD2 covers 10 bases. V trimming: 2 bases; J trimming: 3 bases; junction bases outside the gene matches: 6. The CDR3 spans 16 residues. Germline values: CDR1 SGDLS, CDR2 YYNGEE. The DNA for the CDR3 is TGTGCCAGCAGCGTCCCTTTAGCGGGGGGAACAGATACGCAGTATTTT. Translated, it gives CASSVPLAGGTDTQYF.

The gene calls are TRBV30 and TRBJ1-6; 7 bases fit TRBD1. This CDR3 spans 15 amino acids. After removal of 3 bases from V and 7 bases from J, the junction contained 9 bases not matched to a gene. CDR1 is GTSNPN and CDR2 is SVGIG in the germline V gene (reference sequence). CDR3 region: CAWSPPGQTNSPLHF. The CDR3 DNA sequence: TGTGCCTGGAGCCCTCCGGGACAGACGAATTCACCCCTCCACTTT. Complete variable domain (other parts from reference TRBV30 and TRBJ1-6): SQTIHQWPATLVQPVGSPLSLECTVEGTSNPNLYWYRQAAGRGLQLLFYSVGIGQISSEVPQNLSASRPQDRQFILSSKKLLLSDSGFYLCAWSPPGQTNSPLHFGNGTRLTVT.

This clone was recorded a few times. The chain combines TRBV7-2 with TRBJ2-7; TRBD1 is a possible D gene (5 bases). With 5 bases removed from V and 2 bases from J, the gap between germline ends came to 16 bases. This CDR3 spans 15 amino acids. CDR1 and CDR2 from the germline V gene are SGHTA and FQGNSA. The CDR3 DNA follows: TGTGCCAGCAGCCTCGCCTTTAAGGGGACCTACGAGCAGTACTTC. Amino acids: CASSLAFKGTYEQYF.

The genes are TRBV6-6 and TRBJ1-5; 8 nucleotides line up with TRBD1. J gave up 6 bases and V 9 bases, and 4 bases lay outside the gene matches. Germline loops: CDR1 MNHNY, CDR2 SVGAGI (reference sequence). The CDR3 totals 12 residues. CDR3 in amino acids: CASGQGGQPQHF. The CDR3 region has the DNA TGTGCCAGTGGACAGGGTGGTCAGCCCCAGCATTTT.

The chain couples TRBV7-9 to TRBJ2-5; D remains unclear. CDR1 is SEHNR, CDR2 FQNEAQ, per germline (reference sequence). There are 13 residues in the CDR3. Trimming took off 3 bases at V and 3 bases at J, with 8 bases between the two ends. The CDR3 here is CASSFREEETQYF. The CDR3 DNA reads TGTGCCAGCAGCTTTAGGGAAGAAGAGACCCAGTACTTC.